This T cell receptor (beta chain) is drawn from a study of PD-1 blockade in mismatch repair-deficient tumors. This CDR3 is 15 amino acids long. The germline V gene encodes CDR1 LNHDA and CDR2 SQIVND (reference sequence). Deletions cut 2 bases from V and 4 bases from J, with 12 bases between. As to this clone: As yet, its antigen is unknown.

TCRdb keeps only in-frame clones here, not all; method: immunoSEQ multiplex PCR. The table includes 80,000 to 100,000 clones, about 84% detected once. All patients were mismatch repair deficient, assessed by either PCR or immunohistochemistry. Three pembrolizumab responders had their TCRs sequenced. General observations from the study: Tumor-resident clones, often absent from pretreatment blood, expanded after pembrolizumab and then contracted.

The chain links TRBV19 to TRBJ2-1; weak D call: TRBD2 (6 bases). This TCR derives from an adult with mismatch repair-deficient cancer. Here the sequenced sample was peripheral blood, taken 12 weeks after starting pembrolizumab. The CDR3 loop is CASSILPSVYNEQFF. CDR3 nucleotides: TGTGCCAGTAGTATATTACCTAGCGTGTACAATGAGCAGTTCTTC.